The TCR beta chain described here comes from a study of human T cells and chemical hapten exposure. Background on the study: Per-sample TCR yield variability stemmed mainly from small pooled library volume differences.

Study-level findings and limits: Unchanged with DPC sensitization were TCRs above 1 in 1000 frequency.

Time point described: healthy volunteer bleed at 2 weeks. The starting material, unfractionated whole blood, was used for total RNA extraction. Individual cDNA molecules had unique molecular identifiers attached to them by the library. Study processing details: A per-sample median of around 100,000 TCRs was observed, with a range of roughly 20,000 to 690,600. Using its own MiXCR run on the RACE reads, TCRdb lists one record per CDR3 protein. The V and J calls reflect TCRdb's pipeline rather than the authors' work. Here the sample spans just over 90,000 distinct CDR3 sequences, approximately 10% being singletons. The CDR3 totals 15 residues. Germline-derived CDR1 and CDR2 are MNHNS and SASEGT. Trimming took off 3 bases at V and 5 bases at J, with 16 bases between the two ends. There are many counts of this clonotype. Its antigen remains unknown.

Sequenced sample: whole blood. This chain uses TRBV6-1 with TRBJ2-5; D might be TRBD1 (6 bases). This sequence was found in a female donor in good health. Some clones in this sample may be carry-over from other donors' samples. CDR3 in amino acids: CASSDLDRKGETQYF. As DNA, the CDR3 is TGTGCCAGCAGTGACCTGGACAGAAAAGGGGAGACCCAGTACTTC.